The source of this T cell receptor beta chain is a study of early T cells in non-severe SARS-CoV-2 infection. This clonotype was counted at least ten times. Attached unique molecular identifiers marked individual cDNA molecules. TCRdb processed the 5' RACE reads anew with MiXCR; each CDR3 protein has one entry. The sample lists some 42,000 distinct CDR3 sequences, approximately 6.3% seen once, with approximately 7.5% in the top ten. Sequences were derived from whole blood, sampled at baseline. The TCR sequence derives from an adult who was a healthcare worker with PCR-confirmed SARS-CoV-2 infection or an uninfected control (not recorded which).

CDR3 sequence: CASSDPDRGRESNQPQHF. The CDR3 DNA is TGCGCCAGCAGTGATCCCGACAGGGGCAGGGAGAGCAATCAGCCCCAGCATTTT. V and J are TRBV10-1 and TRBJ1-5; TRBD1 agrees at 8 bases. Germline CDR1 reads WNHNN; CDR2 reads SYGVQD (reference sequence). The CDR3 consists of 18 residues. J gave up 1 base and V 3 bases, and 11 bases lay outside the gene matches.